The next 8 T cell receptor beta chains were all read from a single sample in a study of cytotoxic CD8 clonotypes in ibrutinib-treated CLL. Measured with immunoSEQ multiplex PCR; TCRdb has only the in-frame clones, and not every one. The repertoire holds 330,000 or so clones, with about 61% as singletons. Sample: PBMCs, taken after 36 months of ibrutinib treatment. These receptors originate from a human donor with chronic lymphocytic leukemia.

The rearrangement uses TRBV9 and TRBJ2-7, with D unresolved. Germline values: CDR1 SGDLS, CDR2 YYNGEE. V was trimmed by 0 bases and J by 2 bases, leaving 9 bases between them. CDR3 length: 14 amino acids. CDR3 residues: CASSVGGAAYEQYF. CDR3 nucleotides: TGTGCCAGCAGCGTAGGTGGTGCAGCCTACGAGCAGTACTTC.

This clone came up once. This sequence joins TRBV5-1 and TRBJ1-6; 7 positions match TRBD1. The V gene's germline CDR1 is SGHRS and CDR2 YFSETQ. CDR3 length: 15 residues. Trimming took 4 bases from V and 11 from J; bases not matched to a gene: 12. CDR3 DNA: TGCGCCAGCAGCCCATCTACTGACAGGGCTACACCCCTCCACTTT. Its protein product is CASSPSTDRATPLHF.

The sample holds a few counts of this clone. The V gene is TRBV6-5, the J gene TRBJ1-3, with D tentatively TRBD1 (6 bases). The length of the CDR3 is 15 residues. The V end was cut by 5 bases, the J end by 4 bases, with 15 bases between. Germline-derived CDR1 and CDR2 are MNHEY and SVGAGI. The chain's CDR3 is CASSHVQGLGNTIYF. The CDR3 nucleotides are TGTGCCAGCAGTCACGTCCAGGGGCTCGGAAACACCATATATTTT.

The genes are TRBV18 and TRBJ2-7, with 7 positions matching TRBD1. In germline, CDR1 is KGHSH, CDR2 LQKENI. The CDR3 loop spans 16 amino acids. The V and J ends lost 3 bases and 2 bases, in that order; junction bases with no gene match: 10. CDR3 coding DNA: TGTGCCAGCTCACCCATTGGGGCAGGGGGAACCTACGAGCAGTACTTC. Translating gives CASSPIGAGGTYEQYF.

The chain uses TRBV28 and TRBJ2-1; D may correspond to TRBD1 or TRBD2 (6 bases each). The CDR3 spans 17 residues. In germline, CDR1 is MDHEN, CDR2 SYDVKM. V lost 6 bases to trimming and J lost 0 bases, with 18 bases between them. The CDR3 sequence: CASRSPLGGSSYNEQFF. The CDR3 nucleotides are TGTGCCAGCAGGAGCCCTTTAGGGGGGAGCTCCTACAATGAGCAGTTCTTC.

This sequence joins TRBV7-2 and TRBJ2-3; 8 positions match TRBD2. V was clipped by 1 base and J by 1 base; unmatched bases: 10. This CDR3 is built from 18 residues. CDR1 and CDR2 from the germline V gene are SGHTA and FQGNSA. This CDR3 is CASSLDGRTSRGTDTQYF. For the CDR3, the DNA is TGTGCCAGCAGCTTAGACGGCCGGACTAGCCGGGGCACAGATACGCAGTATTTT.

The V and J genes are TRBV9 and TRBJ2-3; D gene ambiguous. The CDR3 is 16 amino acids. The V end was cut by 2 bases, the J end by 1 base, with 14 bases between. In germline, CDR1 is SGDLS, CDR2 YYNGEE. CDR3 nucleotides: TGTGCCAGCAGCGTCAAATCTCCCCCGGGCACAGATACGCAGTATTTT. This codes for CASSVKSPPGTDTQYF. The whole variable domain, remainder taken from reference TRBV9 and TRBJ2-3, is DSGVTQTPKHLITATGQRVTLRCSPRSGDLSVYWYQQSLDQGLQFLIQYYNGEERAKGNILERFSAQQFPDLHSELNLSSLELGDSALYFCASSVKSPPGTDTQYFGPGTRLTVL.

V and J are TRBV29-1 and TRBJ2-1; 10 bases agree with TRBD2. V lost 7 bases to trimming and J lost 0 bases; unmatched junction nucleotides: 15. This CDR3 has 18 amino acids. CDR1 SQVTM and CDR2 ANQGSEA come from the germline V gene. In nucleotides, the CDR3 is TGCAGCGCCAGCTCCGGACTAGCGGACTCGAGCTCCTACAATGAGCAGTTCTTC. It translates to CSASSGLADSSSYNEQFF.